A selection of T cell receptor beta chains follows, all from one sample in a study of T cell repertoires in cytomegalovirus infection. TCRdb recomputed calls from the reads with MiXCR, one row per CDR3 protein. The sample lists hundreds of thousands of distinct CDR3 sequences, about 39% occurring once. These receptors lack a known antigen. The sequenced sample was cultured PBMCs, obtained from culture after CMV antigen stimulation. The receptors stem from a human donor in good health (CMV status not recorded). Some clones in this sample may be carry-over from other donors' samples. Each CDR3 is given with its conserved first and last residue.

CDR3	V
CASSLVAGSDWETQYF	TRBV7-9
CASSGLAGGMDTGELFF	TRBV6-6
CASSEAGQGRSGDTDTQYF	TRBV2
CASSRESITQYF	TRBV28
CASSPGTPWGEQYF	TRBV12-3/TRBV12-4
CASSQAFTPLGGTQYF	TRBV4-3
CASLRDTDTQYF	TRBV12-3/TRBV12-4
CASSEGEASGRYF	TRBV6-1
CASSPSGTAGEQYF	TRBV7-2
CASGDSGGGWNEQFF	TRBV11-2
CASGGLGRVGKGAFF	TRBV12-5
CASSLVWTSVSTDTQYF	TRBV5-4
CASSYSGGNTEAFF	TRBV7-2
CATSDPTSGHETQYF	TRBV24-1
CATSPRTAQETQYF	TRBV24-1
CASSSGLAGGAYEQYF	TRBV7-6
CASSLPASADTGELFF	TRBV7-6